This entry is about one T cell receptor (beta chain). Its cognate antigen has yet to be identified. Within one base of it there is no much larger clone, and no base qualities were kept. The sample's time point label is to be understood as: baseline before first vaccination. The vaccinee samples were drawn from two UK trials, COV001 and COV002, one of which was a single-blind randomized controlled phase 2/3 trial testing AZD1222 (ChAdOx1 nCoV-19) in healthy adults. Trial participant PBMC samples were collected at day 0 and day 28 after the second dose for TCRbeta chain sequencing. This record comes from a study of T cell responses to AZD1222 COVID-19 vaccine (dated by TCRdb to the early 2020s). Describing the broader study: AZD1222 recipients given second doses at about 4 weeks or at about 12 weeks were pooled, since spike-specific TCR depth and breadth were not found to differ between the two schedules. TCR sequencing was performed for roughly 240 trial participants, of whom around 210 were given two doses of AZD1222 and some 26 were given two doses of MenACWY control vaccine. Trial participants were enrolled by age into subgroups of 18-55, 56-69 and 70-plus years, and around 150, 29 and 61 TCR-sequenced participants, respectively, were included in these subgroups. The investigation overall reported the following: The whole spike protein was spanned by vaccine-associated CD4 TCRs, and dominant responses were seen in regions 160-218 and 743-854. Conclusions about previously exposed vaccinees were limited because only a handful of AZD1222 recipients were SARS-CoV-2 seropositive at baseline. In the small 56-69-year group, the increase in depth fell short of significance, most likely because of low power. Nearly half of unique spike-specific TCRs reportedly recognized epitopes outside regions mutated in the B.1.351 and B.1.1.7 variants. A significant rise in spike-specific TCR breadth and depth was observed after two AZD1222 doses relative to day 0 and relative to MenACWY recipients. Most participants were white British and females outnumbered males, and the authors suggested that clonal diversity may have been underestimated. No day 14 peak-response samples were available, so repertoires were characterized only after the peak T cell response.

Trimming takes 1 base off V and 8 bases off J; junction bases not matched to a gene: 4. The germline V gene (reference sequence) gives CDR1 as PRHDT and CDR2 as FYEKMQ. From cysteine to phenylalanine, the CDR3 is 13 amino acids long. Of the read, only the CDR3 DNA is kept; its 39 bases are in frame from base 1. The CDR3 regions of human TCRbeta chains were subjected to immunosequencing. Per the source publication's procedure: TCRs in the repertoires were matched against a reference library of SARS-CoV-2-specific TCRs that had been generated with the MIRA antigen-specificity platform. Breadth was defined as the fraction of unique TCRs that were SARS-CoV-2-associated. Depth was defined as the fraction of total T cells that were SARS-CoV-2-associated. Each spike-specific TCR was assigned to its reactive spike region and to a CD4 or CD8 class using the MIRA data. Log10-transformed breadth and depth values were compared by one-way ANOVA with Sidak's multiple comparisons tests. What TCRdb holds here is the immuneACCESS table cut down to in-frame rearrangements. Part of the clones is not present; checked against another copy, under half of the missing clones reflect an unresolved V gene, and the others are unexplained. From that table come the V and J calls and clone size; the DNA was used to work out D and trimming. The sample has 95,000 to 150,000 clones on record, about 90% of them singletons. The ten largest clonotypes hold around 8% of the sample.

The V gene is TRBV13 and the J gene is TRBJ1-1, and TRBD1 aligns with 7 junction nucleotides. The sequencing used peripheral blood, collected on day 0 of AZD1222 vaccination. This TCR came from an adult in good health. The DNA is as follows: TGTGCCAGCAGCTTAGAGGCAGGGGGAGAAGCTTTCTTT. It translates as CASSLEAGGEAFF.